What follows are 4 T cell receptor beta chains derived from one specimen sequenced in a study of OX40 agonist ivuxolimab in advanced cancers. TCRdb's copy holds only in-frame clones and misses some; the assay was immunoSEQ multiplex PCR. The sample includes about 62,000 clones, over 90% of them seen just once. The sequenced sample was CD4+ or CD8+ T cells sorted from blood, obtained in a trial of the OX40 agonist ivuxolimab. The receptors derive from an adult with an advanced solid tumor such as melanoma, head and neck, liver or kidney cancer.

DNA for the CDR3: TGTGCCAGCAGCTTCTCAGGGAACAATCAGCCCCAGCATTTT. It yields the protein CASSFSGNNQPQHF. The rearrangement links TRBV7-9 to TRBJ1-5; TRBD1 might be the D (5 bases). The V gene's germline CDR1 is SEHNR and CDR2 FQNEAQ (reference sequence). The CDR3 loop spans 14 amino acids. V was cut by 3 bases and J by 3 bases, with 9 bases left in between.

The CDR3 region is CASSQSGSYNEQFF. The CDR3, as DNA: TGTGCCAGCAGCCAATCCGGGAGCTACAATGAGCAGTTCTTC. V gene TRBV9 combines with J gene TRBJ2-1; tentative D call: TRBD2 (6 bases). The CDR3 extends over 14 amino acids. V was pared by 4 bases and J by 3 bases, with 11 bases between. The germline V gene encodes CDR1 SGDLS and CDR2 YYNGEE.

The J gene is TRBJ1-2, the V gene TRBV7-9; tentatively, D is TRBD1 (6 bases). This CDR3 has 13 residues. V lost 5 bases, J lost 0 bases, and 7 bases lay in between. Germline-derived CDR1 and CDR2 are SEHNR and FQNEAQ (reference sequence). In nucleotides, the CDR3 is TGTGCCAGCAGCCAGGGGTCTAACTATGGCTACACCTTC. Translation gives CASSQGSNYGYTF.

This clone is medium-sized within its sample. The same CDR3 is also encoded by other DNA sequences in this sample. The CDR3 region is CASSQGGPANTEAFF. The DNA of the CDR3 is TGCGCCAGCAGCCAAGGGGGTCCAGCGAACACTGAAGCTTTCTTT. The chain employs TRBV4-1 and TRBJ1-1; no definite D call. The V gene's germline CDR1 is MGHRA and CDR2 YSYEKL. The CDR3 runs to 15 residues. Trimming left V 1 base short and J 1 base short, with 10 bases between.